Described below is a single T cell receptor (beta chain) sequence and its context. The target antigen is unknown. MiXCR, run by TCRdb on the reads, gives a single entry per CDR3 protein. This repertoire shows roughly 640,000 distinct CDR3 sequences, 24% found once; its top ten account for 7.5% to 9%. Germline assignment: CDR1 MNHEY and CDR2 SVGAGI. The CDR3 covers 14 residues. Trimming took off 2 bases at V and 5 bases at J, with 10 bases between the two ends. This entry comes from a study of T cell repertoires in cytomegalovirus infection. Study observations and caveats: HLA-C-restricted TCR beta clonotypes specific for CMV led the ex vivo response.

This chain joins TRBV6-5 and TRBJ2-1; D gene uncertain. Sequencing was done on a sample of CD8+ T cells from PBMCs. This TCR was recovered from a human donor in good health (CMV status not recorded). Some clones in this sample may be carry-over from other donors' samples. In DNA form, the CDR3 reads TGTGCCAGCAGTTACGGGTTGGCAGACAATGAGCAGTTCTTC. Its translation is CASSYGLADNEQFF.